The clone carrying this T cell receptor beta chain was recorded once. Its matching antigen is unknown. These data originate in a study of shared clonotypes between healthy human individuals. Study details: Each donor's CD4 naive and CD4 memory cells filled three plates apiece, CD8 naive two, and CD8 memory one.

Study-wide results and caveats: The study's rarefaction showed incomplete sorted-subset sequencing despite large depth.

Each of the donors was a healthy adult who was HIV-negative and had not had a recent acute infection or vaccination. Deep-level assay runs were performed. Libraries were prepared by immunoSEQ multiplex PCR; TCRdb keeps only in-frame clonotypes and omits some of them. The profile covers under 2.5 million clones, with 85% to 95% appearing a single time and 0.37% taken by the ten largest. Trimming removed 2 bases from V and 2 bases from J; junction bases left unmatched: 11. CDR3 length: 17 amino acids. The germline V gene has CDR1 SGHTA and CDR2 FQGNSA. V and J are TRBV7-2 and TRBJ1-2, with 7 bases fitting TRBD1. Sequences were obtained from naive CD4+ T cells from PBMCs. Subset described: CD45RA+ positively selected. The TCR was taken from a man aged 18 to 29 in good health. Some clones in this sample may be carry-over from other donors' samples. CDR3 sequence reads: CASSLNIQGTRNYGYTF. The CDR3 DNA reads as TGTGCCAGCAGCTTAAATATACAGGGGACCCGGAACTATGGCTACACCTTC.